What follows are 30 T cell receptor beta chains derived from one specimen sequenced in a study of blood T cell repertoires in COVID-19 (dated by TCRdb to between 2020 and 2021). Library preparation was by the immunoSEQ multiplex PCR assay. The immuneACCESS repertoire file appears here via TCRdb, limited to in-frame rearrangements. These files lack a portion of the clones; in checked studies, under half of the deficit traces to unresolved V genes, and the cause of the others is not known. The sample has 200,000 to 300,000 clones on record, 86% of them singletons. Roughly 6.2% of the sample is in the top ten clones. The sequenced sample was peripheral blood. The source of these receptors is a woman aged 80 or over with COVID-19, enrolled during active disease.

The chain couples TRBV3-1 (or the pseudogene TRBV3-2) to TRBJ2-1; 9 nucleotides align to TRBD2. Germline trimming cut 0 bases from V and 0 bases from J; bases unmatched to any gene: 6. The CDR3 length is 18 residues. Germline V CDR1 and CDR2: LGHDT, YNNKEL (reference sequence). The CDR3 coding sequence is TGTGCCAGCAGCCAAGATCGACTAGCGGTGACCTCCTACAATGAGCAGTTCTTC. It codes for CASSQDRLAVTSYNEQFF.

The rearrangement joins TRBV2 to TRBJ2-1; weak D call: TRBD2 (6 bases). The germline V gene encodes CDR1 SNHLY and CDR2 FYNNEI. V gave up 11 bases and J gave up 0 bases, with 14 bases separating them. The CDR3 totals 14 residues. As DNA, the CDR3 is TGTGCCTCTACCCCCGGGAGCTCCTACAATGAGCAGTTCTTC. Translation gives CASTPGSSYNEQFF. The entire variable domain, with the rest obtained from reference TRBV2 and TRBJ2-1, is as follows: EPEVTQTPSHQVTQMGQEVILRCVPISNHLYFYWYRQILGQKVEFLVSFYNNEISEKSEIFDDQFSVERPDGSNFTLKIRSTKLEDSAMYFCASTPGSSYNEQFFGPGTRLTVL.

The rearrangement joins TRBV27 to TRBJ2-7; 8 bases are a match to TRBD1. CDR1 and CDR2 (germline): MNHEY, SMNVEV (reference sequence). The CDR3 has 14 residues. Germline trimming cut 5 bases from V and 5 bases from J; bases unmatched to any gene: 8. CDR3 in amino acids: CASSKWTGSDEQYF. Here the CDR3 DNA reads TGTGCCAGCAGTAAGTGGACAGGGTCGGACGAGCAGTACTTC.

The genes are TRBV12-3 or TRBV12-4 and TRBJ1-5; 10 nucleotides align to TRBD1. The CDR3 sequence is 13 residues long. The ends lost 7 bases at V and 6 bases at J; junction bases unmatched: 3. CDR3 sequence reads: CASTRQGAQPQHF. The CDR3 bases are TGTGCCAGCACCCGACAGGGGGCTCAGCCCCAGCATTTT.

This clone was found once. The rearrangement joins TRBV30 to TRBJ1-2; D remains ambiguous. Trimming removed 0 bases from V and 4 bases from J, with 18 bases in between. This CDR3 is built from 16 residues. Germline V gives CDR1 GTSNPN, CDR2 SVGIG (reference sequence). CDR3 sequence: CAWSVLLAPRGYGYTF. The CDR3 DNA sequence: TGTGCCTGGAGTGTACTACTGGCCCCCCGAGGCTATGGCTACACCTTC.

V gene TRBV24-1 combines with J gene TRBJ1-5, with 7 bases fitting TRBD1. The germline gives CDR1 KGHDR, CDR2 SFDVKD. This CDR3 is 20 amino acids long. Losses at the gene ends were 3 bases for V and 0 bases for J; bases not matched to a gene: 16. This CDR3 is CATSDPGTVDYSNSNQPQHF. The CDR3 DNA is TGTGCCACCAGTGATCCCGGGACAGTCGACTATTCGAATAGCAATCAGCCCCAGCATTTT.

The chain recombines TRBV24-1 with TRBJ2-2; a possible D gene is TRBD2 (6 bases). Germline V gene lookup returns CDR1 KGHDR and CDR2 SFDVKD. V lost 9 bases and J lost 1, with 17 bases in between. The CDR3 consists of 16 residues. The CDR3 nucleotides read TGTGCCACCCGTAGTTCCGGGGGTGGGAACACCGGGGAGCTGTTTTTT. This translates into CATRSSGGGNTGELFF.

As concerns this clone: The same CDR3 arises from other DNA sequences in this sample as well. The V gene is TRBV18, the J gene TRBJ2-5; TRBD2 might be the D (5 bases). The V and J ends lost 1 base and 5 bases respectively, with 5 bases between them. The CDR3 spans 12 residues. Germline values: CDR1 KGHSH, CDR2 LQKENI. This chain's CDR3 is CASSPRGETQYF. Written as DNA, the CDR3 is TGTGCCAGCTCACCACGAGGGGAGACCCAGTACTTC.

The CDR3 DNA sequence: TGTGCCAGCAGCACGGGACAGCTTAACTATGGCTACACCTTC. Encoded protein: CASSTGQLNYGYTF. The chain is built from TRBV5-6 and TRBJ1-2, with TRBD1 identical over 7 bases. The germline V gene has CDR1 SGHDT and CDR2 YYEEEE. The CDR3 is 14 amino acids. V dropped 4 bases and J dropped 1; count of bases not matched to a gene: 4.

This clone appeared once. The CDR3 DNA reads TGTGCCATCAGTGACAGGGGTACTGAAGCTTTCTTT. Translation gives CAISDRGTEAFF. The J gene is TRBJ1-1, the V gene TRBV10-3; TRBD1 is a possible D gene (6 bases). Per germline, CDR1 ENHRY and CDR2 SYGVKD. The CDR3 is made up of 12 amino acids. Between the trimmed V and J ends, which lost 3 bases and 5 bases, there was a span of 7 bases.

This chain joins TRBV19 and TRBJ1-4, with D unresolved. The V end was cut by 3 bases, the J end by 0 bases, with 11 bases between. This CDR3 has 16 residues. Germline V gene sequence: CDR1 LNHDA, CDR2 SQIVND (reference sequence). CDR3 protein: CASSIRVAATNEKLFF. Here the CDR3 DNA reads TGTGCCAGTAGTATTCGGGTCGCAGCAACTAATGAAAAACTGTTTTTT. Filled out from reference TRBV19 and TRBJ1-4, the complete variable domain reads DGGITQSPKYLFRKEGQNVTLSCEQNLNHDAMYWYRQDPGQGLRLIYYSQIVNDFQKGDIAEGYSVSREKKESFPLTVTSAQKNPTAFYLCASSIRVAATNEKLFFGSGTQLSVL.

V is TRBV2 and J is TRBJ1-6; D unclear. The CDR3 is made up of 15 amino acids. The ends were cut back, 2 bases at V and 3 bases at J, with 8 bases in the middle. Germline V lookup: CDR1 SNHLY, CDR2 FYNNEI. CDR3 nucleotides: TGTGCCAGCAGTGAACAACAGCACTATAATTCACCCCTCCACTTT. It specifies CASSEQQHYNSPLHF.

This chain links TRBV12-3 or TRBV12-4 with TRBJ1-5, with D possibly TRBD1 on 6 matching bases. The CDR3 contains 13 residues. The ends were cut back, 6 bases at V and 5 bases at J, with 11 bases in the middle. The CDR3 bases are TGTGCCAGCAGCCGTGACAGGTATCAGCCCCAGCATTTT. Protein product: CASSRDRYQPQHF.

V is TRBV3-1 (or the pseudogene TRBV3-2) and J is TRBJ2-5, with TRBD2 identical over 15 bases. This CDR3 has 18 amino acids. From germline, CDR1 is LGHDT and CDR2 YNNKEL (reference sequence). After removal of 1 base from V and 5 bases from J, the junction contained 8 bases not matched to a gene. Here the CDR3 DNA reads TGTGCCAGCAGCCAAGTTCGGACTAGCGGGGGGGCCCATGAGACCCAGTACTTC. Its translation is CASSQVRTSGGAHETQYF.

This clone was seen just once. The same CDR3 arises from other DNA sequences in this sample as well. The rearrangement joins TRBV7-9 to TRBJ2-3; no firm D call. Trimming took 4 bases from V and 0 from J, leaving 11 bases between them. The CDR3 length is 15 residues. Germline-derived CDR1 and CDR2 are SEHNR and FQNEAQ (reference sequence). Here the CDR3 DNA reads TGTGCCAGCAGCTCCCGACTCGAAAGCACAGATACGCAGTATTTT. It specifies CASSSRLESTDTQYF.

The chain uses TRBV28 and TRBJ1-2; D possibly corresponds to TRBD1 (6 bases). This CDR3 has 14 amino acids. Trimming pared 2 bases from V and 2 bases from J, leaving 9 bases between. Germline-derived CDR1 and CDR2 are MDHEN and SYDVKM. In DNA, the CDR3 is TGTGCCAGCAGTTTACCTCAGGGGAACTATGGCTACACCTTC. Amino acid sequence: CASSLPQGNYGYTF.

The CDR3 region has the DNA TGTGCCAGTAGGGGGAAGCGGGGGGACCAAGAGACCCAGTACTTC. It is translated as CASRGKRGDQETQYF. This chain joins TRBV19 and TRBJ2-5; the match to TRBD2 covers 9 bases. CDR3 length: 15 amino acids. Germline assignment: CDR1 LNHDA and CDR2 SQIVND (reference sequence). V gave up 6 bases and J gave up 0 bases; unmatched junction bases: 5.

V gene TRBV9 combines with J gene TRBJ1-2, with 7 bases fitting TRBD1. Losses at the gene ends were 5 bases for V and 7 bases for J; bases not matched to a gene: 11. Germline CDR1 and CDR2: SGDLS and YYNGEE. The CDR3 runs to 14 residues. CDR3 nucleotides: TGTGCCAGCAGAGAAACAGGGGATCCTTGTGGCTACACCTTC. This translates into CASRETGDPCGYTF. Filled out from reference TRBV9 and TRBJ1-2, the complete variable domain reads DSGVTQTPKHLITATGQRVTLRCSPRSGDLSVYWYQQSLDQGLQFLIQYYNGEERAKGNILERFSAQQFPDLHSELNLSSLELGDSALYFCASRETGDPCGYTFGSGTRLTVV.

J is TRBJ2-5 and V is TRBV9; 13 positions match TRBD2. The CDR3 runs 15 residues. The V gene end was trimmed by 4 bases and the J gene end by 9 bases; junction bases not matched to a gene: 9. Germline V gives CDR1 SGDLS, CDR2 YYNGEE. CDR3 region: CASSLTSGGPGAQYF. CDR3 DNA sequence: TGTGCCAGCAGCCTGACTAGCGGGGGGCCGGGAGCCCAGTACTTC.

The rearrangement uses TRBV7-2 and TRBJ1-6, with D possibly TRBD1 on 6 matching bases. Germline CDR1 and CDR2: SGHTA and FQGNSA. There are 15 residues in the CDR3. The V end was cut by 5 bases, the J end by 10 bases, with 18 bases between. The chain's CDR3 is CASSPLTGGNSPLHF. The CDR3 nucleotides read TGTGCCAGCAGCCCCCTTACGGGGGGCAACTCACCCCTCCACTTT.

V is TRBV20-1 and J is TRBJ2-3, with D possibly matching TRBD2 (6 bases). The germline V gene encodes CDR1 DFQATT and CDR2 SNEGSKA (reference sequence). The ends were cut back, 3 bases at V and 2 bases at J, with 12 bases in the middle. The CDR3 spans 14 residues. This CDR3 is CSASWAGNTDTQYF. For the CDR3, the DNA is TGCAGTGCTAGTTGGGCGGGGAACACAGATACGCAGTATTTT.

The rearrangement uses TRBV2 and TRBJ2-3, with 7 positions matching TRBD2. The V segment lost 0 bases and the J segment 13 bases; nucleotides outside the gene matches: 10. From germline, CDR1 is SNHLY and CDR2 FYNNEI. This CDR3 spans 14 amino acids. CDR3 loop: CASSEARENVKKYF. CDR3 sequence (DNA): TGTGCCAGCAGTGAAGCGCGGGAGAACGTCAAAAAGTATTTT.

Only one count was recorded for this clone. The chain joins TRBV28 to TRBJ1-6; D gene uncertain. CDR3 length: 11 amino acids. Germline loops: CDR1 MDHEN, CDR2 SYDVKM. V was clipped by 3 bases and J by 18 bases, with 12 bases between them. The CDR3 spells CASSFRGRRHF. The CDR3 DNA reads TGTGCCAGCAGTTTCCGAGGGAGGCGCCACTTT.

The chain is built from TRBV19 and TRBJ1-2; 10 bases are a match to TRBD1. This CDR3 is 17 amino acids long. CDR1 is LNHDA and CDR2 is SQIVND in the germline V gene (reference sequence). Trimming removed 5 bases from V and 6 bases from J; junction bases left unmatched: 15. The CDR3 sequence is CASSPPRTGGFENGYTF. DNA of the CDR3: TGTGCCAGTAGTCCCCCTCGGACAGGGGGGTTCGAAAATGGCTACACCTTC.

V is TRBV18 and J is TRBJ1-1; TRBD1 matches at 11 bases. The CDR3 contains 16 residues. The germline gives CDR1 KGHSH, CDR2 LQKENI. The J segment lost 7 bases and the V segment lost 3 bases, leaving 10 bases of the junction unmatched. This CDR3 is CASSPSGQGALDEAFF. In nucleotides, the CDR3 is TGTGCCAGCTCACCTTCTGGACAGGGGGCCCTCGATGAAGCTTTCTTT.

V gene TRBV3-1 (or the pseudogene TRBV3-2) combines with J gene TRBJ1-2; 8 positions match TRBD1. Losses at the gene ends were 1 base for V and 8 bases for J; bases not matched to a gene: 9. The CDR3 extends over 15 amino acids. Germline values: CDR1 LGHDT, CDR2 YNNKEL (reference sequence). This CDR3 is CASSQVLQGAKGYTF. The CDR3 region has the DNA TGTGCCAGCAGCCAAGTACTTCAGGGGGCCAAAGGCTACACCTTC.

V and J are TRBV5-1 and TRBJ1-1, with D unresolved. CDR1 and CDR2 (germline): SGHRS, YFSETQ. The CDR3 contains 14 residues. Trimming left V 3 bases short and J 4 bases short, with 13 bases between. The DNA of the CDR3 is TGCGCCAGCAGCTCACCCCTTTCAGGCACTGAAGCTTTCTTT. It encodes CASSSPLSGTEAFF.

This clone has just one count. The chain couples TRBV7-2 to TRBJ2-7, with TRBD1 matching 7 bases. The CDR3 length is 15 residues. Trimming removed 5 bases from V and 5 bases from J; junction bases left unmatched: 12. CDR1 and CDR2 from the germline V gene are SGHTA and FQGNSA. The CDR3 spells CASSPGPDRVHEQYF. For the CDR3, the DNA is TGTGCCAGCAGCCCAGGGCCCGACAGGGTCCACGAGCAGTACTTC.

The chain's CDR3 is CASSALAGLSTDTQYF. CDR3 in DNA: TGTGCCAGCAGCGCGTTAGCGGGGCTTAGCACAGATACGCAGTATTTT. This chain connects TRBV7-2 to TRBJ2-3; 8 nucleotides agree with TRBD2. The CDR3 sequence is 16 residues long. The germline gives CDR1 SGHTA, CDR2 FQGNSA. The junction had 7 bases not matched to a gene; V was cut back by 5 bases and J by 0 bases.

V gene TRBV5-4 combines with J gene TRBJ1-4; D perhaps matches TRBD1 (6 bases). This CDR3 has 14 residues. The V end was cut by 4 bases, the J end by 5 bases, with 12 bases between. Germline lookup yields CDR1 SGHNT and CDR2 YYREEE (reference sequence). The CDR3, as DNA: TGTGCCAGCAGCCCCGACAGGCGCAATGAAAAACTGTTTTTT. Its protein product is CASSPDRRNEKLFF.